The source of this TCR beta chain is a study of cytomegalovirus exposure and HLA in healthy donors. At the level of the study: HLA-typed donors contributed 80 million or so unique TCRs, which were held in an early data release.

Vbeta (60) and Jbeta (13) primers were used in the PCR. The assay was immunoSEQ multiplex PCR, and TCRdb's table has in-frame clones only and misses some. The sample carries over 50,000 clones, around 87% recorded once. CDR1 and CDR2 from the germline V gene are LNHNV and YYDKDF (reference sequence). The ends lost 3 bases at V and 6 bases at J; junction bases unmatched: 7. The length of the CDR3 is 15 residues. With regard to this clone: Its antigen remains unknown.

Study results and limitations: Differences between HLA loci emerged in a later analysis of TCR association rates, with DRB1 most and HLA-C fewest. It was only CMV serostatus that was available as immune exposure information. The analysis excluded some indistinguishable V segments, including TRBV6-2 and TRBV6-3.

The sample taken for sequencing was PBMCs. The receptor was derived from a man younger than 35 in good health and CMV-seronegative. J is TRBJ2-1 and V is TRBV15; TRBD1 aligns across 8 bases. The DNA of the CDR3 is TGTGCCACCAGCAGGGAAGGACAGGGTCTCAATGAGCAGTTCTTC. It yields the protein CATSREGQGLNEQFF.